Below, 7 T cell receptor beta chains from the same sample are listed, as sequenced in a study of regulatory T cells in long-lasting Graves disease. Regarding time point: newly diagnosed GD, antithyroid drugs for less than 3 months. Making the TCR library involved RNA that had been extracted from PBMCs. Arm-PCR of CDR3 regions and iRepertoire HTBI primers were the basis on which TCR beta libraries were built. TCRdb recomputed calls from the multiplex PCR reads with MiXCR, one row per CDR3 protein. Counted here are 400,000 to 500,000 distinct CDR3 sequences, approximately 16% occurring once; the ten biggest clones make up approximately 7.6%. This sample was shared with a second study, whose subject was T cells in Graves' hyperthyroidism and ophthalmopathy.

The material was peripheral blood mononuclear cells (PBMCs), obtained at new diagnosis, from a patient treated with antithyroid drugs. These TCRs come from a woman in her 40s with Graves disease.

This clonotype was seen many times. The gene calls are TRBV28 and TRBJ2-5; tentatively, D is TRBD1 (5 bases). Looked up from germline, CDR1 is MDHEN and CDR2 is SYDVKM. Trimming removed 3 bases at V and 4 bases at J, with 6 bases between. This CDR3 comprises 12 residues. The CDR3 loop reads CASSFDRETQYF. CDR3 nucleotides: TGTGCCAGCAGTTTTGACAGAGAGACCCAGTACTTC.

This clonotype was recorded at least ten times. J is TRBJ1-5 and V is TRBV2; 9 bases are shared with TRBD1. With V trimmed by 4 bases and J by 5 bases, 3 bases remained unmatched. This CDR3 is built from 14 residues. CDR1 and CDR2 (germline): SNHLY, FYNNEI. The CDR3 protein is CASSGDRDDQPQHF. Here the CDR3 DNA reads TGTGCCAGCAGTGGGGACAGGGACGATCAGCCCCAGCATTTT.

This clonotype was counted once. The J gene is TRBJ2-1, the V gene TRBV29-1; D not certain. CDR1 is SQVTM and CDR2 is ANQGSEA in the germline V gene. Trimming shortened V by 4 bases and J by 8 bases, and 18 bases separated the two germline ends. The CDR3 runs 14 residues. This CDR3 reads CSVAASGGVDEQFF. CDR3 DNA sequence: TGCAGCGTTGCGGCTAGTGGTGGCGTCGATGAGCAGTTCTTC.

The chain combines TRBV12-3 or TRBV12-4 with TRBJ2-5, with no clear D. V dropped 3 bases and J dropped 2 bases, with 10 bases sitting between them. This CDR3 contains 14 residues. The CDR3 protein is CASSFWGEQETQYF. CDR3 sequence (DNA): TGTGCCAGCAGTTTCTGGGGTGAGCAAGAGACCCAGTACTTC.

Many counts were recorded for this clonotype. This rearrangement joins TRBV6-2 or TRBV6-3 to TRBJ1-5, with 8 positions matching TRBD1. The V and J ends lost 2 bases and 4 bases, in that order; junction bases with no gene match: 4. The CDR3 consists of 15 residues. Germline V gives CDR1 MNHEY, CDR2 SVGEGT. The CDR3 DNA reads as TGTGCCAGCAGTTACAGGACAGGGATTAATCAGCCCCAGCATTTT. This encodes CASSYRTGINQPQHF.

This clonotype was detected ten times or more. The chain recombines TRBV6-1 with TRBJ2-7; TRBD1 agrees at 8 bases. Germline V CDR1 and CDR2: MNHNS, SASEGT. CDR3 length: 14 amino acids. V dropped 5 bases and J dropped 0; count of bases not matched to a gene: 3. The CDR3 reads CASSRTGSSYEQYF. The CDR3 coding sequence is TGTGCCAGCAGTCGGACAGGGAGCTCCTACGAGCAGTACTTC.

The chain employs TRBV5-5 and TRBJ2-7; 7 bases are a match to TRBD2. There are 15 residues in the CDR3. Trimming took 2 bases from V and 0 from J; bases not matched to a gene: 5. Germline V gene sequence: CDR1 SGHKS, CDR2 YYEKEE (reference sequence). This CDR3 reads CASSFSGPSSYEQYF. The DNA for the CDR3 is TGTGCCAGCAGCTTTAGCGGGCCCAGCTCCTACGAGCAGTACTTC.